This entry features one TCR beta chain sequence. No antigen is known for it. The table came from immunoSEQ multiplex PCR; TCRdb's copy has only in-frame clones and leaves some out. This table holds about 130,000 clones, roughly nine tenths found once. The data belong to a study of T cell responses to AZD1222 COVID-19 vaccine. Study information: Timing groups of about 4 and about 12 weeks for second doses were pooled. Findings and limits, study-wide: Among spike-specific TCRs, nearly half reportedly target unmutated variant regions. Clonal diversity was possibly underestimated; the donors were predominantly white British and more often female. CD4 TCRs associated with vaccination spanned spike, dominating at 160-218 and 743-854.

This CDR3 is built from 13 residues. Germline V lookup: CDR1 MNHEY, CDR2 SMNVEV (reference sequence). V was trimmed by 2 bases and J by 4 bases, leaving 8 bases between them. The chain is built from TRBV27 and TRBJ1-2; no reliable D call. This receptor was obtained from an adult in good health. The sample consisted of peripheral blood, taken on day 0 of AZD1222 vaccination. The CDR3 region has the DNA TGTGCCAGCAGTTTAACTGGGAGCTATGGCTACACCTTC. This codes for CASSLTGSYGYTF.